This is a list of T cell receptor beta chains from one sample in a study of blood T cells in healthy people across ages. In TCRdb, the 5' RACE reads were re-called with MiXCR into one record per CDR3 protein. The data show about 1.4 million distinct CDR3 sequences, 55% to 75% seen once. Sequenced material: blood. The receptors were sampled from a man between 18 and 29 years old in good health. The CDR3 runs from the conserved cysteine through the conserved F or W. A D gene is named only where the DNA matches it firmly. The size of a clone is reported for some rows only, either as once, few or many, or as a class for expanded clones.

d_call j_call v_call clone_size cdr3_nt cdr3_aa
TRBD2 TRBJ2-7 TRBV7-9 once TGTTCCAGCAGCGGGACTAGCGGTTACGAGCAGTACTTC CSSSGTSGYEQYF
TRBD2 TRBJ2-3 TRBV6-2/TRBV6-3 once TGTGCCAGCAGAGACAGCGGGAACACAGATACGCAGTGTTTT CASRDSGNTDTQCF
NA TRBJ2-1 TRBV20-1 many TGCAGTGCGCCCTCCGGGACCTTTAGCTCCTACAATGAGCAGTTCTTC CSAPSGTFSSYNEQFF
NA TRBJ1-2 TRBV2 NA TGTGCCAGCACTAGGACCGGAGGAGGCTACACCTTC CASTRTGGGYTF
NA TRBJ1-5 TRBV27 NA TGTGCCAGCAGTCCGTCAAGGGGAGGCCAGCCCCAGCATTTT CASSPSRGGQPQHF
NA TRBJ1-5 TRBV6-1 NA TGTGCCAGCATGGTGAGAGGAGTCCAGCCCCAGCATTTT CASMVRGVQPQHF
NA TRBJ1-2 TRBV20-1 few TGCAGTGCTGGGGACATCTATGGCTACACCTTC CSAGDIYGYTF
NA TRBJ1-1 TRBV4-1 NA TGCGCCAGCAGCCAAGGTTTCGGCTACACTGAAGCTTTCTTT CASSQGFGYTEAFF
TRBD1 TRBJ2-7 TRBV20-1 NA TGCAGTGCTAGTGACGGACAGGGGGAGTACGACGAGCAGTACTTC CSASDGQGEYDEQYF
NA TRBJ1-3 TRBV5-1 NA TGCGCCAGCAGCCCTAGTCTTTCTGGAAACACCATATATTTT CASSPSLSGNTIYF
NA TRBJ1-1 TRBV7-9 NA TGTGCCAGCAGCATTACCAGGGACCTGACAGCTTTCTTT CASSITRDLTAFF
NA TRBJ2-1 TRBV28 NA TGTGCCAGCAACCCGAGGGACTCCTACCGGGGGCAGTTCTTC CASNPRDSYRGQFF
TRBD1 TRBJ2-5 TRBV6-5 NA TGTGCCAGCAGCACAGACAGGGAGAAGCAGTACTTC CASSTDREKQYF
NA TRBJ2-2 TRBV20-1 NA TGCAGTGCCACCGGCCAAGGCACCGGGGAGCTGTTTTTT CSATGQGTGELFF
TRBD1 TRBJ1-5 TRBV20-1 many TGCAGTGCTAGAGCCCCGGGACAGGGCTATCAGCCCCAGCATTTT CSARAPGQGYQPQHF
NA TRBJ2-2 TRBV27 few TGTGCCAGCAGTTTATCCGGGGGGCCCGTCGGGGAGCTGTTTTTT CASSLSGGPVGELFF
NA TRBJ2-1 TRBV5-1 NA TGCGCCAGCAGCGATCAGGGCCCCACCTCCTACAATGAGCAGTTCTTC CASSDQGPTSYNEQFF
NA TRBJ1-6 TRBV7-9 NA TGTGCCAGCAGCTCGGACAGTTACAGTTCACCCCTCCACTTT CASSSDSYSSPLHF